The 28 T cell receptor beta chains given below trace back to one sample, sequenced in a study of CD8 T cells in Susac syndrome. Random hexamers were used to reverse transcribe an amount of roughly 0.5 to 1 ug RNA. TCRdb passed the immunoSEQ multiplex PCR reads through MiXCR, listing each CDR3 protein once. This sample has roughly 150,000 distinct CDR3 sequences, with about 95% found just once. The sequenced material came from CD4+ T cells from PBMCs. These receptor sequences come from a human donor with Susac syndrome.

V usage is TRBV24-1 and J usage is TRBJ2-4; D is ambiguous. CDR1 and CDR2 from the germline V gene are KGHDR and SFDVKD. Trimming removed 5 bases from V and 8 bases from J, with 9 bases in between. The CDR3 length is 12 residues. CDR3 amino acids: CATSARGDIQYF. The CDR3 region has the DNA TGTGCCACCAGTGCCCGTGGGGACATTCAGTACTTC.

The chain carries TRBV20-1 and TRBJ1-4; D possibly corresponds to TRBD1 (5 bases). CDR3 length: 12 residues. V was clipped by 4 bases and J by 4 bases, with 7 bases between them. Germline V lookup: CDR1 DFQATT, CDR2 SNEGSKA (reference sequence). The CDR3 sequence is CSAIDSNEKLFF. Written as DNA, the CDR3 is TGCAGTGCTATCGACAGTAATGAAAAACTGTTTTTT.

The J gene is TRBJ1-2, the V gene TRBV5-1, with D possibly matching TRBD1 (6 bases). The CDR3 is 14 amino acids. Trimming took off 1 base at V and 5 bases at J, with 12 bases between the two ends. Germline CDR1 and CDR2: SGHRS and YFSETQ. CDR3 region: CASSLPDSPYGYTF. CDR3 nucleotides: TGCGCCAGCAGCTTGCCGGACAGCCCGTATGGCTACACCTTC. Full variable domain (remainder filled in from reference TRBV5-1 and TRBJ1-2): KAGVTQTPRYLIKTRGQQVTLSCSPISGHRSVSWYQQTPGQGLQFLFEYFSETQRNKGNFPGRFSGRQFSNSRSEMNVSTLELGDSALYLCASSLPDSPYGYTFGSGTRLTVV.

The rearrangement links TRBV29-1 to TRBJ2-2; D ambiguous. Trimming took 4 bases from V and 0 from J, leaving 9 bases between them. Germline CDR1 is SQVTM and CDR2 is ANQGSEA. This CDR3 region has 14 residues. CDR3 in amino acids: CSVGHIANTGELFF. CDR3 DNA sequence: TGCAGCGTTGGGCATATCGCGAACACCGGGGAGCTGTTTTTT.

The V gene is TRBV10-3, the J gene TRBJ2-3; D is possibly TRBD2 (6 bases). V was pared by 1 base and J by 2 bases, with 7 bases between. This CDR3 is 14 amino acids long. Germline assignment: CDR1 ENHRY and CDR2 SYGVKD. The CDR3 is CAISEWRDTDTQYF. Written as DNA, the CDR3 is TGTGCCATCAGTGAGTGGCGGGACACAGATACGCAGTATTTT.

V usage is TRBV20-1 and J usage is TRBJ2-5, with 7 bases lining up with TRBD2. Germline-derived CDR1 and CDR2 are DFQATT and SNEGSKA (reference sequence). V was clipped by 5 bases and J by 10 bases; unmatched bases: 13. CDR3 size: 13 residues. CDR3 coding DNA: TGCAGTGCTCCCGGGACTAACGGGGGGTACCAGTACTTC. It specifies CSAPGTNGGYQYF.

This chain connects TRBV6-4 to TRBJ1-2, with D unclear. Germline assignment: CDR1 MRHNA and CDR2 SNTAGT. This CDR3 has 14 residues. V was clipped by 0 bases and J by 8 bases, with 13 bases between them. In DNA form, the CDR3 reads TGTGCCAGCAGTGACTCGGTGGCTTCGGGGGGCTACACCTTC. Translating it yields CASSDSVASGGYTF.

The chain links TRBV2 to TRBJ2-7; D call uncertain. The CDR3 is 12 residues long. Trimming cost V 2 bases and J 2 bases, with 4 bases left between them. CDR1 is SNHLY and CDR2 is FYNNEI in the germline V gene. Written as DNA, the CDR3 is TGTGCCAGCAGTGAACAGACCTACGAGCAGTACTTC. Its translation is CASSEQTYEQYF.

The J gene is TRBJ1-4, the V gene TRBV29-1, with TRBD1 identical over 7 bases. Losses at the gene ends were 7 bases for V and 7 bases for J; bases not matched to a gene: 3. This CDR3 spans 11 amino acids. Looked up from germline, CDR1 is SQVTM and CDR2 is ANQGSEA. CDR3 in amino acids: CSGQGGEKLFF. The CDR3 DNA sequence: TGCAGCGGTCAGGGGGGTGAAAAACTGTTTTTT.

This rearrangement joins TRBV7-9 to TRBJ1-6, with D perhaps matching TRBD1 (5 bases). Germline lookup yields CDR1 SEHNR and CDR2 FQNEAQ (reference sequence). This CDR3 comprises 14 residues. V was cut by 1 base and J by 6 bases, with 7 bases left in between. The CDR3 DNA sequence: TGTGCCAGCAGCTTAGAACAGGTTAATTCACCCCTCCACTTT. Translating it yields CASSLEQVNSPLHF.

This rearrangement joins TRBV12-3 or TRBV12-4 to TRBJ2-1; weak D call: TRBD1 (5 bases). V lost 1 base to trimming and J lost 8 bases, with 9 bases between them. The CDR3 consists of 13 residues. The CDR3 loop is CASSLDRPDEQFF. The CDR3, as DNA: TGTGCCAGCAGTTTAGACAGGCCCGATGAGCAGTTCTTC.

The chain couples TRBV25-1 to TRBJ1-1; D ambiguous. Germline CDR1 reads MGHDK; CDR2 reads SYGVNS. V was shortened by 7 bases and J by 3 bases, with 12 bases between the two germline ends. This CDR3 comprises 13 residues. CDR3 residues: CASNFEVDTEAFF. The CDR3 DNA follows: TGTGCCAGCAATTTTGAGGTTGACACTGAAGCTTTCTTT.

The chain combines TRBV2 with TRBJ2-5; 9 nucleotides align to TRBD1. The CDR3 has 14 amino acids. J gave up 2 bases and V 6 bases, and 4 bases lay outside the gene matches. Germline-derived CDR1 and CDR2 are SNHLY and FYNNEI. In DNA form, the CDR3 reads TGTGCCAGCAGCCCGGGACAGGGACAAGAGACCCAGTACTTC. This codes for CASSPGQGQETQYF.

The V call is TRBV10-3, the J call TRBJ2-7; no reliable D call. Per germline, CDR1 ENHRY and CDR2 SYGVKD. V was trimmed by 6 bases and J by 4 bases, leaving 10 bases between them. CDR3 length equals 12 residues. The CDR3 DNA sequence: TGTGCCATCAGACAGAACTCGTACGAGCAGTACTTC. Amino acid sequence: CAIRQNSYEQYF.

V is TRBV3-1 and J is TRBJ2-3; no definite D call. V gave up 3 bases and J gave up 5 bases, with 9 bases separating them. The length of the CDR3 is 13 residues. Germline V gives CDR1 LGHDT, CDR2 YNNKEL (reference sequence). CDR3 region: CASSQDPEDTQYF. The DNA of the CDR3 is TGTGCCAGCAGCCAGGACCCTGAAGATACGCAGTATTTT.

This chain uses TRBV21-1 with TRBJ2-7. TRBV21-1 is noted as a pseudogene. The CDR3 covers 14 residues. CDR3 sequence (DNA): TGTGCCAGCAGAAAGGGATCCCCGATCTACGAGCAGTACTTC. Translating gives CASRKGSPIYEQYF.

The chain carries TRBV14 and TRBJ2-7, with D perhaps matching TRBD2 (5 bases). V was shortened by 4 bases and J by 2 bases, with 12 bases between the two germline ends. The germline V gene has CDR1 SGHDN and CDR2 FVKESK. The CDR3 runs 14 residues. The CDR3 region is CASSPRTGTYEQYF. The DNA for the CDR3 is TGTGCCAGCAGCCCCAGGACGGGAACCTACGAGCAGTACTTC.

This sequence joins TRBV12-3 or TRBV12-4 and TRBJ1-2; TRBD1 might be the D (5 bases). V was pared by 5 bases and J by 2 bases, with 15 bases between. The CDR3 contains 15 residues. CDR3 region: CASSPRQFANYGYTF. The CDR3 DNA reads as TGTGCCAGCAGTCCCCGACAGTTCGCAAACTATGGCTACACCTTC.

This chain joins TRBV7-3 and TRBJ2-7; 7 bases are a match to TRBD1. With V trimmed by 2 bases and J by 0 bases, 1 base remained unmatched. Germline V gene data show CDR1 as SGHTA and CDR2 as FQGTGA. The CDR3 contains 14 residues. CDR3 amino acids: CASSLQGVSYEQYF. The DNA for the CDR3 is TGTGCCAGCAGCTTACAGGGGGTCTCCTACGAGCAGTACTTC.

The chain has TRBV7-8 and TRBJ2-1; D remains unclear. The germline V gene has CDR1 SGHVS and CDR2 FQNEAQ. The CDR3 covers 14 residues. V was trimmed by 10 bases and J by 0 bases, leaving 13 bases between them. The CDR3 loop reads CATRRTSSYNEQFF. CDR3 DNA: TGTGCCACCAGACGGACGAGCTCCTACAATGAGCAGTTCTTC.

The chain links TRBV12-3 or TRBV12-4 to TRBJ2-1; D gene ambiguous. The V end lost 4 bases, the J end lost 7 bases, and 5 bases lay between the germline ends. This CDR3 is built from 11 residues. The CDR3 DNA is TGTGCCAGCAGTTCCCTGAATGAGCAGTTCTTC. It specifies CASSSLNEQFF.

The genes are TRBV20-1 and TRBJ2-7; TRBD1 agrees at 10 bases. The CDR3 runs to 14 residues. Germline V gives CDR1 DFQATT, CDR2 SNEGSKA (reference sequence). V shed 6 bases, J shed 2 bases, and the junction held 7 bases outside the gene matches. This chain's CDR3 is CSAIRDRGTYEQYF. The DNA for the CDR3 is TGCAGTGCGATCCGGGACAGGGGAACCTACGAGCAGTACTTC.

The chain recombines TRBV29-1 with TRBJ1-2, with D perhaps TRBD1 (5 bases). The CDR3 runs to 10 residues. V was clipped by 8 bases and J by 7 bases, with 11 bases between them. The V gene's germline CDR1 is SQVTM and CDR2 ANQGSEA. As DNA, the CDR3 is TGCAGCATCCCCGGGGGTGGCTACACCTTC. It encodes CSIPGGGYTF.

The rearrangement uses TRBV5-6 and TRBJ2-5, with 7 bases fitting TRBD1. With V trimmed by 4 bases and J by 8 bases, 14 bases remained unmatched. The CDR3 contains 15 residues. The germline V gene encodes CDR1 SGHDT and CDR2 YYEEEE. The CDR3 loop reads CASSPQGQPTRTQYF. In DNA form, the CDR3 reads TGTGCCAGCAGCCCGCAGGGACAGCCTACTCGAACCCAGTACTTC.

This clonotype was recorded once. J is TRBJ1-2 and V is TRBV29-1; D gene unclear. Germline values: CDR1 SQVTM, CDR2 ANQGSEA. V lost 4 bases, J lost 5 bases, and 8 bases lay in between. This CDR3 region has 11 residues. The CDR3 DNA is TGCAGCGTTGGTGGGATGTATGGCTACACCTTC. Translated: CSVGGMYGYTF.

This clonotype appeared a single time. This sequence joins TRBV29-1 and TRBJ1-1; possibly TRBD1 for D (5 bases). Germline CDR1 is SQVTM and CDR2 is ANQGSEA. The CDR3 is 13 amino acids. V shed 3 bases and J shed 3 bases, with 11 bases lying between them. CDR3 residues: CSVEIGADTEAFF. CDR3 DNA sequence: TGCAGCGTTGAGATCGGGGCGGACACTGAAGCTTTCTTT.

The V gene is TRBV5-4, the J gene TRBJ1-2, with 8 bases lining up with TRBD1. Trimming took 3 bases from V and 4 from J; bases not matched to a gene: 5. This CDR3 has 14 residues. Germline CDR1 and CDR2: SGHNT and YYREEE (reference sequence). CDR3 bases: TGTGCCAGCAGCTACGGACAGGGATCCTATGGCTACACCTTC. The encoded protein is CASSYGQGSYGYTF.

This chain uses TRBV12-3 or TRBV12-4 with TRBJ2-7; D is unclear. CDR3 length: 12 amino acids. V lost 6 bases, J lost 6 bases, and 12 bases lay in between. The CDR3 coding sequence is TGTGCCAGCAGCGCTAGGCGGTCCGAGCAGTACTTC. As protein: CASSARRSEQYF.